This is a list of T cell receptor beta chains from one sample in a study of graft-versus-host responses after intestinal transplantation. Antigen specificity for these receptors is unknown. Data came from immunoSEQ multiplex PCR; TCRdb stores just in-frame clones and leaves some out. The top ten hold about 0.75% of the sample, which has around 110,000 clones, roughly 87% seen once. Source: unstimulated CD4+ T cells sorted from spleen or lymph node cells, taken before transplant. These receptors all come from a human donor who was the organ donor for an intestinal transplant. Both conserved end residues are part of each CDR3. The order of the fields is J gene, clone size, D gene, V gene, CDR3 DNA, CDR3 protein. The D gene is left open where the match is weak. Clone size appears in some rows only: once, few, many, or a class for an expanded clone.

>TRBJ1-6|-|TRBD1|TRBV6-5
TGTGCCAGCAGTCTGGGACAGTCCTCACCCCTCCACTTT
CASSLGQSSPLHF
>TRBJ2-5|-|-|TRBV2
TGTGCCAGCAGGCAACCGGGACTTCAAGAGACCCAGTACTTC
CASRQPGLQETQYF
>TRBJ2-5|-|-|TRBV5-1
TGCGCCAGCAGCTTGGGACAGGTGCGAGAGACCCAGTACTTC
CASSLGQVRETQYF
>TRBJ2-1|-|-|TRBV11-2
TGTGCCAGCAGCTTAGATGGACGGGGTAGCTCCTACAATGAGCAGTTCTTC
CASSLDGRGSSYNEQFF
>TRBJ2-1|-|TRBD2|TRBV4-2
TGTGCCAGCAGCCAAGAAGCGGGGGGCCGCTCCTACAATGAGCAGTTCTTC
CASSQEAGGRSYNEQFF
>TRBJ2-7|-|-|TRBV7-2
TGTGCCAGCAGCTTGACATTATACGAGCAGTACTTC
CASSLTLYEQYF
>TRBJ1-5|-|TRBD1|TRBV19
TGTGCCAGTAGTTCGGACAGGGGAGGAAGGGGCAATCAGCCCCAGCATTTT
CASSSDRGGRGNQPQHF
>TRBJ2-5|few|-|TRBV5-5
TGTGCCAGCAGCTTGAGGGGGGTCACGGAGACCCAGTACTTC
CASSLRGVTETQYF
>TRBJ1-4|-|-|TRBV20-1
TGCAGTGCTAGGGGGGGTGAAAAACTGTTTTTT
CSARGGEKLFF
>TRBJ2-1|-|-|TRBV7-9
TGTGCCAGCAGCTCCCTGGTGTCGGGTTACAATGAGCAGTTCTTC
CASSSLVSGYNEQFF
>TRBJ1-2|-|-|TRBV27
TGTGCCAGCAGCGCCCCCCCCACAGGGCTGTATGGCTACACCTTC
CASSAPPTGLYGYTF
>TRBJ2-7|-|-|TRBV5-1
TGCGCCAGCAGCTTGGAACTGGTCTCCTACGAGCAGTACTTC
CASSLELVSYEQYF
>TRBJ2-1|-|TRBD2|TRBV7-7
TGTGCTAGCAGCTTAGCCCAGACTAGCGGGTTCAATGAGCAGTTCTTC
CASSLAQTSGFNEQFF
>TRBJ1-1|-|-|TRBV4-1
TGCGCCAGCAGCTTACGACCGGGACCCCGAACTGAAGCTTTCTTT
CASSLRPGPRTEAFF
>TRBJ2-3|-|-|TRBV5-1
TGCGCCAGCAGCGGGGCGGAAACTAGCACAGATACGCAGTATTTT
CASSGAETSTDTQYF
>TRBJ2-7|-|-|TRBV7-9
TGTGCCAGCAGCCGTGACGTTAGTGGGGACTACGAGCAGTACTTC
CASSRDVSGDYEQYF
>TRBJ1-1|once|-|TRBV4-1
TGCGCCAGCGCGGGGTGGGACACTGAAGCTTTCTTT
CASAGWDTEAFF
>TRBJ2-2|-|TRBD2|TRBV28
TGTGCCAGCAGAGTTGGCGGGGGGAACACCGGGGAGCTGTTTTTT
CASRVGGGNTGELFF
>TRBJ1-3|-|-|TRBV6-5
TGTGCCAGCAGTTACGCCCAGGGGTTCGAAAACACCATATATTTT
CASSYAQGFENTIYF
>TRBJ1-1|-|-|TRBV27
TGTGCCAGCAGTTTTTTTTTAAACACTGAAGCTTTCTTT
CASSFFLNTEAFF
>TRBJ2-3|-|-|TRBV7-2
TGTGCCAGCAGCTTTACTTTACAGGGTACAGATACGCAGTATTTT
CASSFTLQGTDTQYF
>TRBJ1-6|-|TRBD1|TRBV2
TGTGCCAGCAGGGAGGGACAGGGTTATTCACCCCTCCACTTT
CASREGQGYSPLHF
>TRBJ2-3|-|-|TRBV7-2
TGTGCCAGCAGCTTAGCGCCCACAGATACGCAGTATTTT
CASSLAPTDTQYF
>TRBJ2-5|once|-|TRBV2
TGTGCCAGCAGCAGGGTCCGGGAGACCCAGTACTTC
CASSRVRETQYF
>TRBJ2-5|-|-|TRBV18
TGTGCCAGCTCACCAAATAGTGGGGGAGCAGAGACCCAGTACTTC
CASSPNSGGAETQYF
>TRBJ2-7|-|-|TRBV18
TGTGCCAGCTCACCACAAGGGACGGGGGCTTACGAGCAGTACTTC
CASSPQGTGAYEQYF
>TRBJ1-1|-|-|TRBV7-3
TGTGCCAGCAGCTTAAGTATGATGAACACTGAAGCTTTCTTT
CASSLSMMNTEAFF
>TRBJ2-1|few|TRBD2|TRBV7-2
TGTGCCAGCAGCTTCCCAGGGACTAGCCTGTTCTTC
CASSFPGTSLFF
>TRBJ2-1|once|TRBD2|TRBV4-2
TGTGCCAGCAGCCAAGATCACCGGGGGGGGAATGAGCAGTTCTTC
CASSQDHRGGNEQFF
>TRBJ1-5|-|TRBD1|TRBV2
TGTGCCAGCAGTGCAACAGGGGGCGGTAATCAGCCCCAGCATTTT
CASSATGGGNQPQHF
>TRBJ1-2|-|-|TRBV11-2
TGTGCCAGCAGCTCGACCAATTACGGCTACACCTTC
CASSSTNYGYTF
>TRBJ2-1|-|-|TRBV10-1
TGCGCCAGCAGTGAGTCCCTGACGACTAACTACAATGAGCAGTTCTTC
CASSESLTTNYNEQFF
>TRBJ1-1|-|-|TRBV7-8
TGTGCCAGCAGCTCGGGGGGTACTGAAGCTTTCTTT
CASSSGGTEAFF
>TRBJ2-7|-|TRBD2|TRBV4-1
TGCGCCAGCAGCCGAGGGGGACTAGCGGCCACCTACGAGCAGTACTTC
CASSRGGLAATYEQYF
>TRBJ1-3|-|TRBD1|TRBV30
TGTGCCTGGAGTGTTGGACAGGGGTCTGGAAACACCATATATTTT
CAWSVGQGSGNTIYF
>TRBJ2-7|-|TRBD1|TRBV11-2
TGTGCCAGCAGCTTAGATAGGGGACAGGGGGCCTACGAGCAGTACTTC
CASSLDRGQGAYEQYF
>TRBJ1-2|-|-|TRBV5-6
TGTGCCAGCAGCTATACCCTCTTGGCGGGGGGCTACACCTTC
CASSYTLLAGGYTF
>TRBJ2-7|-|-|TRBV11-2
TGTGCCAGCAGCTTAATCGACCGATTTAGCGGAGTTAATACCTACGAGCAGTACTTC
CASSLIDRFSGVNTYEQYF
>TRBJ1-2|-|-|TRBV7-9
TGTGCCAGCAGCCAAGGGGAGCGTGGCTACACCTTC
CASSQGERGYTF
>TRBJ2-7|-|TRBD1|TRBV5-5
TGTGCCAGCAGCTTGGCCGGGAACAGGGGGCCGTCCGAGCAGTACTTC
CASSLAGNRGPSEQYF
>TRBJ2-3|-|TRBD1|TRBV18
TGTGCCAGCTCACCTCTACCCCCGGGACAGGGTACAGATACGCAGTATTTT
CASSPLPPGQGTDTQYF
>TRBJ2-1|-|TRBD2|TRBV2
TGTGCCAGCAGTATGGGACTAGCGGGGTTCAATGAGCAGTTCTTC
CASSMGLAGFNEQFF
>TRBJ2-7|once|-|TRBV5-1
TGCGCCAGCAGCACCGGGTCGGCAGGGGCCGCTCAGCAGTACTTC
CASSTGSAGAAQQYF
>TRBJ1-2|-|-|TRBV6-5
TGTGCCAGCAGTTACTCGAGGTGGGGACTCTATGGCTACACCTTC
CASSYSRWGLYGYTF
>TRBJ2-3|-|-|TRBV6-1
TGTGCCAGCAGTGAAGCGCTCGGCGGCACAGATACGCAGTATTTT
CASSEALGGTDTQYF
>TRBJ2-7|-|TRBD1|TRBV6-6
TGTGCCAGCAGTTCTGAGACAGGGTTTAACGAGCAGTACTTC
CASSSETGFNEQYF
>TRBJ2-7|-|TRBD2|TRBV6-5
TGTGCCAGCAATCCCCCTAGCGGGAGGGCCGGAGAGCAGTACTTC
CASNPPSGRAGEQYF
>TRBJ2-3|-|-|TRBV28
TGTGCCAGCAGCCCCGGCGTGGGGGTGGGTACGCAGTATTTT
CASSPGVGVGTQYF
>TRBJ2-1|once|-|TRBV12-1
TGTGCCAGCATACCCCTGGCTAGCGGGTACAATGAGCAGTTCTTC
CASIPLASGYNEQFF
>TRBJ2-5|once|-|TRBV11-2
TGTGCCAGCAGCTTATTTAGGGGTGAGACCCAGTACTTC
CASSLFRGETQYF